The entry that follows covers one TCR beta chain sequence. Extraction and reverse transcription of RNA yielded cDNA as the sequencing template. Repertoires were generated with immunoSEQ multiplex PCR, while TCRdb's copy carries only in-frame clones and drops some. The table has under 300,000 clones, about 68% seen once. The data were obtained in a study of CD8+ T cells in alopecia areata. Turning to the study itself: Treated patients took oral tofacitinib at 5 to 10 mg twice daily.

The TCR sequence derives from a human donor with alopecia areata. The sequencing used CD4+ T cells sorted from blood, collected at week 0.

CDR3 bases: TGTGCCTCCTCGGGTACGGGTTTCTACGAGCAGTACTTC. Its translation is CASSGTGFYEQYF. The chain joins TRBV30 to TRBJ2-7; D call uncertain. Looked up from germline, CDR1 is GTSNPN and CDR2 is SVGIG (reference sequence). There are 13 residues in the CDR3. V lost 7 bases, J lost 3 bases, and 16 bases lay in between. The whole variable domain, filled in from reference TRBV30 and TRBJ2-7, reads SQTIHQWPATLVQPVGSPLSLECTVEGTSNPNLYWYRQAAGRGLQLLFYSVGIGQISSEVPQNLSASRPQDRQFILSSKKLLLSDSGFYLCASSGTGFYEQYFGPGTRLTVT.